Listed here are 4 T cell receptor beta chains from one sample, sequenced in a study of T cell repertoires in cytomegalovirus infection. MiXCR, applied by TCRdb to the reads, yields one record per CDR3 protein. The sample includes more than 300,000 distinct CDR3 sequences, about 32% seen only once; the top ten take approximately 15%. The antigens of these receptors remain unknown. Sequencing used cultured PBMCs, obtained from culture after CMV antigen stimulation. The receptors shown here come from a human donor in good health (CMV status not recorded). Some clones in this sample may be carry-over from other donors' samples.

Only a few counts were recorded for this clonotype. V is TRBV7-2 and J is TRBJ2-7; D is perhaps TRBD2 (6 bases). Trimming took off 1 base at V and 2 bases at J, with 9 bases between the two ends. Germline V gene sequence: CDR1 SGHTA, CDR2 FQGNSA. The CDR3 loop spans 14 amino acids. CDR3: CASSLEPGAYEQYV. In nucleotides, the CDR3 is TGTGCCAGCAGCTTAGAACCGGGAGCCTACGAGCAGTACGTC.

The chain carries TRBV4-3 and TRBJ2-2; maybe TRBD2 (9 bases). The CDR3 runs to 16 residues. V was clipped by 0 bases and J by 7 bases, with 15 bases between them. Germline V CDR1 and CDR2: LGHNA, YSLEER. The CDR3 coding sequence is TGCGCCAGCAGCCAAGACCCTAGCGGGACAGGCGGGGAGCTGTTTTTT. As protein: CASSQDPSGTGGELFF.

The rearrangement uses TRBV20-1 and TRBJ2-2; a weak D match, TRBD1 (5 bases). V shed 2 bases and J shed 0 bases, with 13 bases lying between them. The CDR3 runs to 16 residues. Germline loops: CDR1 DFQATT, CDR2 SNEGSKA (reference sequence). The CDR3 DNA reads TGCAGTGCTAGACCGCAGGGCGCAGCGAACACCGGGGAGCTGTTTTTT. Translated: CSARPQGAANTGELFF.

This clonotype was observed a few times. This chain connects TRBV12-3 or TRBV12-4 to TRBJ2-7; 7 nucleotides align to TRBD2. J lost 6 bases, V lost 5 bases, and 10 bases had no gene match. This CDR3 has 14 amino acids. CDR3 loop: CASSLSGTMIEQYV. The CDR3 region has the DNA TGTGCCAGCAGTCTCTCCGGGACTATGATCGAGCAGTACGTC.